One and the same sample provided the 14 T cell receptor beta chains below, sequenced in a study of cytomegalovirus exposure and HLA in healthy donors. Sequencing was performed with immunoSEQ multiplex PCR; in TCRdb, only in-frame clones are kept and a portion is missing. The sample comprises approximately 170,000 clones, about 89% of which are singletons, and about 2.9% rests with the top ten. Sequenced sample: PBMCs. The receptors stem from a woman under 30 in good health and CMV-seropositive.

CDR3 in amino acids: CASTPGHSPLYGYTF. CDR3 DNA: TGTGCCAGTACCCCGGGACACAGTCCTTTATATGGCTACACCTTC. The chain combines TRBV19 with TRBJ1-2, with D possibly matching TRBD1 (6 bases). The CDR3 runs 15 residues. Germline V gene lookup returns CDR1 LNHDA and CDR2 SQIVND (reference sequence). The V gene lost 7 bases and the J gene lost 5 bases, with 20 bases spanning the gap. Supplemented by reference TRBV19 and TRBJ1-2, the full variable domain reads DGGITQSPKYLFRKEGQNVTLSCEQNLNHDAMYWYRQDPGQGLRLIYYSQIVNDFQKGDIAEGYSVSREKKESFPLTVTSAQKNPTAFYLCASTPGHSPLYGYTFGSGTRLTVV.

The table lists this clone with a few counts. The genes are TRBV29-1 and TRBJ2-3, with 8 bases matching TRBD2. V gave up 1 base and J gave up 0 bases; unmatched junction bases: 15. This CDR3 is built from 19 residues. Germline CDR1 and CDR2: SQVTM and ANQGSEA. CDR3 in DNA: TGCAGCGTTGAAGCATATGAAGTTAGCGGGGCACATAGCACAGATACGCAGTATTTT. Protein: CSVEAYEVSGAHSTDTQYF.

The V gene is TRBV5-4, the J gene TRBJ1-1; 9 nucleotides match TRBD1. The V segment lost 4 bases and the J segment 5 bases; nucleotides outside the gene matches: 15. This CDR3 spans 17 amino acids. Per the germline V gene, CDR1 is SGHNT and CDR2 is YYREEE (reference sequence). CDR3 amino acids: CASSARDREIVRTEAFF. CDR3 sequence (DNA): TGTGCCAGCAGCGCCCGGGACAGGGAAATAGTTAGGACTGAAGCTTTCTTT.

The J gene is TRBJ2-7, the V gene TRBV28; 8 bases line up with TRBD2. The CDR3 runs to 14 residues. V trimming: 6 bases; J trimming: 3 bases; junction bases outside the gene matches: 7. The germline V gene has CDR1 MDHEN and CDR2 SYDVKM. CDR3 residues: CASSGGLGSYEQYF. In nucleotides, the CDR3 is TGTGCCAGCAGCGGGGGACTAGGTAGCTACGAGCAGTACTTC.

The rearrangement joins TRBV6-6 to TRBJ2-7; no clear D. Trimming took off 5 bases at V and 2 bases at J, with 7 bases between the two ends. The germline gives CDR1 MNHNY, CDR2 SVGAGI (reference sequence). This CDR3 contains 12 residues. CDR3 in DNA: TGTGCCAGCAGTCAAGCGCCCTACGAGCAGTACTTC. As protein: CASSQAPYEQYF.

This chain's CDR3 is CASSQELAGGLTGELFF. The CDR3 DNA sequence: TGCGCCAGCAGCCAAGAACTAGCGGGAGGCCTCACCGGGGAGCTGTTTTTT. V usage is TRBV4-3 and J usage is TRBJ2-2; 12 nucleotides match TRBD2. Germline CDR1 LGHNA, CDR2 YSLEER. This CDR3 is built from 17 residues. V lost 0 bases, J lost 4 bases, and 3 bases stayed unmatched.

The genes are TRBV2 and TRBJ2-4, with D possibly being TRBD1 (5 bases). Between the trimmed V and J ends, which lost 8 bases and 1 base, there was a span of 15 bases. CDR1 and CDR2 from the germline V gene are SNHLY and FYNNEI. The CDR3 loop spans 15 amino acids. The DNA for the CDR3 is TGTGCCAGCGAGGACATATCCTTCGCCAAAAACATTCAGTACTTC. Amino acids: CASEDISFAKNIQYF.

The chain links TRBV28 to TRBJ2-7; 10 positions match TRBD2. Germline V lookup: CDR1 MDHEN, CDR2 SYDVKM. Unmatched junction bases numbered 8, after V lost 6 bases and J lost 3 bases. The CDR3 covers 15 residues. Here the CDR3 DNA reads TGTGCCAGCAGGTCCCTAGCGGGAGTTAGCTACGAGCAGTACTTC. It is translated as CASRSLAGVSYEQYF.

The chain employs TRBV11-3 and TRBJ1-1; perhaps TRBD1 as D (5 bases). The CDR3 runs to 13 residues. Germline V gives CDR1 SGHNT, CDR2 YENEEA. Trimming cost V 5 bases and J 1 base, with 8 bases left between them. The CDR3 loop is CASSQGGNTEAFF. The CDR3, as DNA: TGTGCCAGCAGCCAGGGAGGGAACACTGAAGCTTTCTTT. The variable domain in full, with the rest retrieved from reference TRBV11-3 and TRBJ1-1, is EAGVVQSPRYKIIEKKQPVAFWCNPISGHNTLYWYLQNLGQGPELLIRYENEEAVDDSQLPKDRFSAERLKGVDSTLKIQPAELGDSAVYLCASSQGGNTEAFFGQGTRLTVV.

The V gene is TRBV28, the J gene TRBJ1-1; TRBD1 is a possible D gene (6 bases). Germline CDR1 MDHEN, CDR2 SYDVKM. V lost 7 bases to trimming and J lost 3 bases, with 15 bases between them. The CDR3 is 14 amino acids. The CDR3 DNA reads as TGTGCCAGCACCCCATCGGGGGGGCACACTGAAGCTTTCTTT. This sequence encodes CASTPSGGHTEAFF. Filled out from reference TRBV28 and TRBJ1-1, the complete variable domain reads DVKVTQSSRYLVKRTGEKVFLECVQDMDHENMFWYRQDPGLGLRLIYFSYDVKMKEKGDIPEGYSVSREKKERFSLILESASTNQTSMYLCASTPSGGHTEAFFGQGTRLTVV.

This clone was recorded only once. This CDR3 is CAWSRRGREDGNTIYF. DNA of the CDR3: TGTGCCTGGAGTAGGAGGGGCAGGGAAGATGGAAACACCATATATTTT. The rearrangement links TRBV30 to TRBJ1-3; tentative D call: TRBD1 (5 bases). Trimming stripped 2 bases from V and 3 bases from J, with 17 bases between. Per the germline V gene, CDR1 is GTSNPN and CDR2 is SVGIG (reference sequence). The CDR3 consists of 16 residues.

This chain joins TRBV7-2 and TRBJ1-2, with D tentatively TRBD1 (5 bases). The CDR3 length is 13 residues. Germline-derived CDR1 and CDR2 are SGHTA and FQGNSA. The ends were cut back, 4 bases at V and 10 bases at J, with 16 bases in the middle. CDR3 in DNA: TGTGCCAGCAGCTCGACGGAAGGGGTGACCTACACCTTC. Protein: CASSSTEGVTYTF.

CDR3: CASSPRDRGRTNYGYTF. DNA of the CDR3: TGTGCCAGCAGTCCGAGGGACAGGGGGCGAACCAACTATGGCTACACCTTC. The chain links TRBV27 to TRBJ1-2, with 12 positions matching TRBD1. The CDR3 loop spans 17 amino acids. Trimming at V came to 5 bases and at J to 2 bases, leaving 9 bases not matched to a gene. Per germline, CDR1 MNHEY and CDR2 SMNVEV (reference sequence).

The chain carries TRBV19 and TRBJ2-7; 7 bases are a match to TRBD1. The V gene's germline CDR1 is LNHDA and CDR2 SQIVND (reference sequence). The length of the CDR3 is 13 residues. J gave up 2 bases and V 5 bases, and 3 bases lay outside the gene matches. CDR3 DNA sequence: TGTGCCAGTAGTCTACAGGGGACCTACGAGCAGTACTTC. It encodes CASSLQGTYEQYF.